This T cell receptor beta chain was identified in a study of cytomegalovirus exposure and HLA in healthy donors. Across the study: Earlier, about 179 million T cells were analyzed, and some 120 million unique TCR beta sequences were found among them.

A word on this clone: Its antigen is not known.

From germline, CDR1 is SGHVS and CDR2 FNYEAQ. The CDR3 spans 14 residues. V dropped 2 bases and J dropped 6; count of bases not matched to a gene: 1. Both 60 Vbeta primers and 13 Jbeta primers went into the PCR. The protocol was immunoSEQ multiplex PCR, while the TCRdb copy is restricted to in-frame clones and leaves out a portion. The sample has roughly 130,000 clones; about four fifths are singletons. Study-level findings and limits: In a later analysis, most CMV-associated TCR beta chains appeared HLA-restricted.

Sequenced sample: PBMCs. V gene TRBV7-6 combines with J gene TRBJ2-2, with 9 bases that match TRBD1. The origin of this receptor is a woman in her thirties or forties in good health and CMV-seronegative. In DNA form, the CDR3 reads TGTGCCAGCAGCTTAACAGGGGGCTCCGGGGAGCTGTTTTTT. Translation gives CASSLTGGSGELFF.